This T cell receptor (beta chain) was recovered during a study of cytomegalovirus exposure and HLA in healthy donors. Primers for the PCR totalled 60 Vbeta and 13 Jbeta. TCRdb keeps only in-frame clones here, not all; method: immunoSEQ multiplex PCR. The repertoire consists of about 150,000 clones, with approximately 80% occurring once and the leading ten covering approximately 15%. The CDR3 is made up of 16 amino acids. Germline lookup yields CDR1 SGHVS and CDR2 FNYEAQ. V was clipped by 5 bases and J by 4 bases, with 20 bases between them. J is TRBJ2-5 and V is TRBV7-6; a weak D match, TRBD2 (5 bases). This TCR derives from a woman in her thirties or forties in good health and CMV-seronegative. Sequenced input: PBMCs. CDR3 loop: CASSRFSDYTLETQYF. CDR3 coding DNA: TGTGCCAGCAGCCGTTTTTCCGACTATACCCTAGAGACCCAGTACTTC.